This TCR beta chain originates from a study of Graves' ophthalmopathy and Graves' hyperthyroidism. Whole-study findings and limits: In predicting ophthalmopathy progression, the model reached about 71% sensitivity and 72.22% specificity. The blood repertoire also included most expanded thyroid clonotypes above 0.001 frequency.

Other autoimmune disease, uncontrolled infection, pregnancy and lactation led to exclusion. Out of 9.5 to 10 ml of fresh peripheral blood, PBMCs were obtained. Investigators amplified TCR beta CDR3 regions from RNA transcripts. The first round was an RT-PCR with HTBI primers, and the second round was a multiplex PCR. TCRdb fed the multiplex PCR reads into MiXCR, producing one record per CDR3 protein. The sample has approximately 410,000 distinct CDR3 sequences; 15% to 17% are singletons. V was pared by 5 bases and J by 3 bases, with 10 bases between. This CDR3 has 13 amino acids. CDR1 and CDR2 from the germline V gene are SGHTA and FQGNSA. This clonotype was detected many times. The antigen remains unidentified.

The chain joins TRBV7-2 to TRBJ1-1; D unresolved. The clonotype comes from a woman between 18 and 29 years old with stable Graves' hyperthyroidism. The sample taken for sequencing was peripheral blood. CDR3 sequence: CASSQRLYTEAFF. CDR3 sequence (DNA): TGTGCCAGCAGCCAGCGACTTTACACTGAAGCTTTCTTT. Using reference TRBV7-2 and TRBJ1-1 for the parts outside the CDR3, the full variable domain is GAGVSQSPSNKVTEKGKDVELRCDPISGHTALYWYRQSLGQGLEFLIYFQGNSAPDKSGLPSDRFSAERTGGSVSTLTIQRTQQEDSAVYLCASSQRLYTEAFFGQGTRLTVV.